A selection of T cell receptor beta chains follows, all from one sample in a study of lymphopenia after photon versus proton radiotherapy. The data were produced by immunoSEQ multiplex PCR, yet TCRdb's version contains in-frame clones alone and is incomplete. The sample lists about 160,000 clones; about nine tenths were seen once. This material consisted of peripheral blood, taken from a patient treated with photon-based radiotherapy. These TCRs come from a man aged 50-60 years with gastric cancer. The CDR3 runs from the conserved cysteine through the conserved F or W. The D gene is left open where the match is weak. The size of a clone is reported for some rows only, either as once, few or many, or as a class for expanded clones.

V	D	J	length	size	DNA	CDR3
TRBV12-5	-	TRBJ2-7	12	-	TGTGCTAGTGGTTCTAGGGGTTACGAGCAGTACTTC	CASGSRGYEQYF
TRBV25-1	TRBD2	TRBJ2-1	15	-	TGTGCCAGCAGGGTAGAAGCGGGAGTGAGGAATGAGCAGTTCTTC	CASRVEAGVRNEQFF
TRBV19	TRBD2	TRBJ2-1	14	-	TGTGCCAGTAGTAGCAGAGCGGGAGGGCTTGAGCAGTTCTTC	CASSSRAGGLEQFF
TRBV6-5	-	TRBJ2-2	13	-	TGTGCCAGCAGCAGGGACTCTACCGGGGAGCTGTTTTTT	CASSRDSTGELFF
TRBV29-1	-	TRBJ1-1	14	few	TGCAGCGTTGGGGCAGGGGACTCGTCTTCTGAAGCTTTCTTT	CSVGAGDSSSEAFF
TRBV6-5	TRBD1	TRBJ1-1	15	-	TGTGCCAGCACCCCGCTGACAGGGGGCCGCACTGAAGCTTTCTTT	CASTPLTGGRTEAFF
TRBV6-4	-	TRBJ1-5	15	-	TGTGCCAGCAGTCCCGAGGGGGGGGGCAATCAGCCCCAGCATTTT	CASSPEGGGNQPQHF
TRBV4-1	TRBD2	TRBJ2-2	15	-	TGCGCCAGCAGCCGGGACTACTTTTACACCGGGGAGCTGTTTTTT	CASSRDYFYTGELFF
TRBV19	TRBD1	TRBJ2-7	15	-	TGTGCCAGTAGTATTACCCGACAGGGGGCGGACGAGCAGTACTTC	CASSITRQGADEQYF
TRBV9	-	TRBJ1-4	15	-	TGTGCCAGCAGCGTCACAGGGCTGCCGTATGAAAAACTGTTTTTT	CASSVTGLPYEKLFF
TRBV5-8	-	TRBJ1-5	14	-	TGTGCCAGCAGCTTAAGGGGGAGCAATCAGCCCCAGCATTTT	CASSLRGSNQPQHF
TRBV2	TRBD2	TRBJ2-2	15	-	TGTGCCAGCAGCCCAGCGGGAGTCAACACCGGGGAGCTGTTTTTT	CASSPAGVNTGELFF
TRBV19	-	TRBJ1-4	16	-	TGTGCCAGTAGTCTTACAACCCGGGGAACTAATGAAAAACTGTTTTTT	CASSLTTRGTNEKLFF
TRBV28	-	TRBJ2-1	13	once	TGTGCCAGCAGTTCGAATTGGGGCAATGAGCAGTTCTTC	CASSSNWGNEQFF
TRBV2	TRBD2	TRBJ2-7	15	few	TGTGCCAGCAGTGTCGGCGGGAGTAGTTCCCACGAGCAGTACTTC	CASSVGGSSSHEQYF
TRBV4-2	TRBD2	TRBJ2-5	16	-	TGTGCCAGCAGCCAAGGACTAGCGGGAGGACCGGAGACCCAGTACTTC	CASSQGLAGGPETQYF
TRBV4-1	TRBD1	TRBJ2-5	15	-	TGCGCCAGCAGCCAAGAGGGGACAGCCTCAGTGACCCAGTACTTC	CASSQEGTASVTQYF
TRBV30	-	TRBJ2-1	11	-	TGTGCCTGGAGTGGGTTACATGAGCAGTTCTTC	CAWSGLHEQFF
TRBV15	TRBD1	TRBJ1-2	17	-	TGTGCCACCAGCAGAGGATCGGGAGGGGGCGTGGCCTATGGCTACACCTTC	CATSRGSGGGVAYGYTF
TRBV5-1	TRBD1	TRBJ1-1	13	-	TGCGCCAGTGGGACAGGGGCGAGGACTGAAGCTTTCTTT	CASGTGARTEAFF
TRBV19	TRBD2	TRBJ2-2	20	-	TGTGCCAGTAGTCCAGACGGAAGCGCCATAGCGGGAGGGACAGAGGGGGAGCTGTTTTTT	CASSPDGSAIAGGTEGELFF
TRBV7-9	TRBD1	TRBJ1-2	16	few	TGTGCCAGCAGCCTACTCGGACAGGGGCCTAACTATGGCTACACCTTC	CASSLLGQGPNYGYTF
TRBV18	-	TRBJ1-1	17	-	TGTGCCAGCTCACCTATACAAGGCCTACAGGGCAACACTGAAGCTTTCTTT	CASSPIQGLQGNTEAFF
TRBV4-1	TRBD1	TRBJ1-1	15	-	TGCGCCAGCAGCCAAGATGGGACAGGGGGCACTGAAGCTTTCTTT	CASSQDGTGGTEAFF
TRBV30	-	TRBJ1-4	14	-	TGTGCCTGGAGTGTTCTCGAAACTAATGAAAAACTGTTTTTT	CAWSVLETNEKLFF
TRBV6-5	TRBD1	TRBJ1-2	13	-	TGTGCCAGCGGGAAGACAGGGTCCTATGGCTACACCTTC	CASGKTGSYGYTF
TRBV7-9	-	TRBJ1-2	14	once	TGTGCCAGCAGCTTGGACACCCAGAGCTATGGCTACACCTTC	CASSLDTQSYGYTF
TRBV4-1	-	TRBJ2-6	17	-	TGCGCCAGCAGGTCGATGGGGCGCGAATCTGGGGCCAACGTCCTGACTTTC	CASRSMGRESGANVLTF
TRBV30	-	TRBJ1-5	12	-	TGTGCCTGGAGTGCCCCAAATCAGCCCCAGCATTTT	CAWSAPNQPQHF
TRBV9	TRBD2	TRBJ2-5	16	-	TGTGCCAGCAGCTCCGGGACTAGCGGCTTTCAAGAGACCCAGTACTTC	CASSSGTSGFQETQYF
TRBV7-7	-	TRBJ1-3	16	-	TGTGCCAGCAGCTTAGGCCCCCAGGGTACTGGAAACACCATATATTTT	CASSLGPQGTGNTIYF
TRBV15	-	TRBJ2-1	17	-	TGTGCCACCAGCAGAGATTTCGGCGGGGCTACCTACAATGAGCAGTTCTTC	CATSRDFGGATYNEQFF
TRBV10-2	TRBD1	TRBJ2-2	16	once	TGCGCCAGCAGTGAGCCGGCAGGGGGTCTCACCGGGGAGCTGTTTTTT	CASSEPAGGLTGELFF
TRBV11-3	TRBD2	TRBJ2-1	18	-	TGTGCCAGCAGCTTAGATGGCAACAGCGGGGGCTCCTACAATGAGCAGTTCTTC	CASSLDGNSGGSYNEQFF
TRBV10-3	-	TRBJ1-1	12	-	TGTGCCATCAGTGGGGGGGCAACTGAAGCTTTCTTT	CAISGGATEAFF
TRBV7-2	TRBD1	TRBJ2-7	15	-	TGTGCCAGCAGCCAGGGCGGGACAGGTTTCTACGAGCAGTACTTC	CASSQGGTGFYEQYF
TRBV5-6	-	TRBJ2-1	16	-	TGTGCCAGCAGTTTTGCCGGACAGAGCTCCTACAATGAGCAGTTCTTC	CASSFAGQSSYNEQFF
TRBV28	-	TRBJ2-5	16	-	TGTGCCAGCAGTCCCAAACGGACAGCCCGCCAAGAGACCCAGTACTTC	CASSPKRTARQETQYF
TRBV19	-	TRBJ2-4	19	-	TGTGCCAGTAGTATAGGTTTTAGTATAACAGTTTTAGCCAAAAACATTCAGTACTTC	CASSIGFSITVLAKNIQYF
TRBV25-1	-	TRBJ1-4	16	-	TGTGCCAGCAGTGAAAGGCAGGGATGGGAAAATGAAAAACTGTTTTTT	CASSERQGWENEKLFF
TRBV28	-	TRBJ1-4	15	once	TGTGCCAGCAGCCCCCACGAGGTCATAGATGAAAAACTGTTTTTT	CASSPHEVIDEKLFF
TRBV30	-	TRBJ2-7	13	-	TGTGCCTGGAGTGCCATTACAGGGAACGAGCAGTACTTC	CAWSAITGNEQYF
TRBV30	-	TRBJ1-6	14	-	TGTGCCTGGGGCCGGAGCTCCTATAATTCACCCCTCCACTTT	CAWGRSSYNSPLHF
TRBV7-8	TRBD2	TRBJ2-7	21	-	TGTGCCAGCAGCATTTTTTCCCTAACGGGACTAGCGGGTTCGACATACGACGAGCAGTACTTC	CASSIFSLTGLAGSTYDEQYF
TRBV19	-	TRBJ2-7	13	few	TGTGCCAGTAGTAGGCAGGCCGTCTACGAGCAGTACTTC	CASSRQAVYEQYF
TRBV30	-	TRBJ1-2	12	-	TGTGCCTGGAGTGCGGGAGACTATGGCTACACCTTC	CAWSAGDYGYTF
TRBV5-1	-	TRBJ2-3	14	-	TGCGCCAGCAGCTTGTCGACGTCCAGGGATACGCAGTATTTT	CASSLSTSRDTQYF
TRBV11-2	-	TRBJ2-1	14	-	TGTGCCAGCAGCTTAAAGATAATGCACAATGAGCAGTTCTTC	CASSLKIMHNEQFF
TRBV15	-	TRBJ2-2	15	-	TGTGCCACCAGCCTCGGTTGGCGGGGAATCGGGGAGCTGTTTTTT	CATSLGWRGIGELFF
TRBV13	TRBD1	TRBJ1-2	14	-	TGTGCCAGCAGCTCTCGTGGGACAGCCTATGGCTACACCTTC	CASSSRGTAYGYTF
TRBV7-6	TRBD2	TRBJ2-5	16	-	TGTGCCAGCAGCTTAGCCGGACTAGCGGGAGGAGAGACCCAGTACTTC	CASSLAGLAGGETQYF
TRBV21-1	-	TRBJ2-5	15	-	TGTGCCAGCGCCCAGGGACACCTGTACCAAGAGACCCAGTACTTC	CASAQGHLYQETQYF
TRBV4-3	-	TRBJ2-7	13	-	TGCGCCAGCAGCCAAGAGGGTAGAGGCGAGCAGTACTTC	CASSQEGRGEQYF
TRBV2	-	TRBJ1-3	14	-	TGTGCCAGCAGTGAATGGGGTGGAGGAAACACCATATATTTT	CASSEWGGGNTIYF
TRBV18	TRBD1	TRBJ1-2	13	-	TGTGCCAGCTCATCGGACAGGGGGCCCGGCTACACCTTC	CASSSDRGPGYTF
TRBV6-5	-	TRBJ2-7	13	-	TGTGCCAGCAGTTACCACAGGTACTACGAGCAGTACTTC	CASSYHRYYEQYF
TRBV19	-	TRBJ2-7	11	-	TGTGCCAGTAGTACGGGTCGGGAGCAGTACTTC	CASSTGREQYF